The present entry profiles one TCR beta chain with its context. This sample is part of a study of blood T cell repertoires in COVID-19. Looking at the study overall: The cDNA or gDNA used as material had been derived from T cells, B-cell-depleted T cells, or PBMCs.

Cohorts were assigned according to the clinical history that participants reported. The ends were cut back, 1 base at V and 6 bases at J, with 10 bases in the middle. Germline loops: CDR1 SGHTA, CDR2 FQGNSA. CDR3 size: 15 residues. The repertoire was sequenced with immunoSEQ multiplex PCR; TCRdb's copy has only in-frame clones and lacks some. The sample carries around 180,000 clones, 76% recorded once. The chain joins TRBV7-2 to TRBJ1-6; no clear D gene. This TCR was sampled from a woman aged 50 to 60 with acute COVID-19. The specimen was PBMCs or T cells enriched from blood (not recorded which). CDR3 protein: CASSLDGGSNSPLHF. CDR3 bases: TGTGCCAGCAGCTTAGACGGAGGGTCTAATTCACCCCTCCACTTT.